A selection of T cell receptor beta chains follows, all from one sample in a study of cytomegalovirus exposure and HLA in healthy donors. The repertoire was sequenced with immunoSEQ multiplex PCR; TCRdb's copy has only in-frame clones and lacks some. The table records about 52,000 clones, approximately 70% of them present only once. The sequencing sample was made of PBMCs. These receptors were obtained from a man between 18 and 29 years old in good health and CMV-seronegative. Each CDR3 is given with its conserved first and last residue. D genes are given only for firm matches. Some rows mark clone size as missing; the rest say once, few, many or name a class of expanded clone.

V: TRBV19; size: -; J: TRBJ2-7; D: -; CDR3: CASSSPSYEQYF; DNA: TGTGCCAGTAGTAGTCCTAGCTACGAGCAGTACTTC
V: TRBV15; size: few; J: TRBJ2-3; D: -; CDR3: CATAPYPLSTDTQYF; DNA: TGTGCCACCGCTCCCTATCCTCTAAGCACAGATACGCAGTATTTT
V: TRBV4-3; size: -; J: TRBJ2-1; D: TRBD1; CDR3: CASSQEPDRGLLKYEQFF; DNA: TGCGCCAGCAGCCAAGAACCCGACAGGGGGCTCTTGAAATATGAGCAGTTCTTC
V: TRBV4-3; size: -; J: TRBJ2-7; D: TRBD2; CDR3: CASSQETLALAGVYNEQYF; DNA: TGCGCCAGCAGCCAAGAAACTTTGGCGCTAGCGGGAGTATACAACGAGCAGTACTTC
V: TRBV7-6; size: -; J: TRBJ2-5; D: -; CDR3: CASSSLQETQYF; DNA: TGTGCCAGCAGCTCACTCCAAGAGACCCAGTACTTC
V: TRBV20-1; size: once; J: TRBJ2-1; D: -; CDR3: CSARQYNEQFF; DNA: TGCAGTGCTAGACAGTACAATGAGCAGTTCTTC
V: TRBV6-4; size: -; J: TRBJ1-2; D: TRBD1; CDR3: CASSEEGQANYGYTF; DNA: TGTGCCAGCAGTGAGGAAGGACAGGCTAACTATGGCTACACCTTC
V: TRBV25-1; size: -; J: TRBJ1-5; D: -; CDR3: CASSEWGGDGNQPQHF; DNA: TGTGCCAGCAGTGAATGGGGCGGTGATGGCAATCAGCCCCAGCATTTT
V: TRBV6-6; size: -; J: TRBJ2-1; D: -; CDR3: CASSSQAYNEQFF; DNA: TGTGCCAGCAGTTCCCAGGCTTACAATGAGCAGTTCTTC
V: TRBV7-3; size: -; J: TRBJ2-3; D: TRBD2; CDR3: CASSFSSGYTDTQYF; DNA: TGTGCCAGCAGCTTCTCTAGCGGCTACACAGATACGCAGTATTTT
V: TRBV6-5; size: -; J: TRBJ1-5; D: TRBD1; CDR3: CASSYIRDREKPQHF; DNA: TGTGCCAGCAGTTACATCCGGGACAGGGAAAAGCCCCAGCATTTT
V: TRBV10-2; size: once; J: TRBJ2-7; D: TRBD2; CDR3: CASSETSGSSEQYF; DNA: TGCGCCAGCAGCGAGACTAGCGGGAGCTCCGAGCAGTACTTC
V: TRBV9; size: -; J: TRBJ1-2; D: -; CDR3: CASSVGVYNGYTF; DNA: TGTGCCAGCAGCGTAGGAGTGTATAATGGCTACACCTTC
V: TRBV6-5; size: -; J: TRBJ1-1; D: -; CDR3: CASTSNTEAFF; DNA: TGTGCCAGCACGTCGAACACTGAAGCTTTCTTT
V: TRBV10-3; size: -; J: TRBJ1-1; D: -; CDR3: CAIASGVNTEAFF; DNA: TGTGCCATTGCTAGCGGGGTGAACACTGAAGCTTTCTTT
V: TRBV25-1; size: -; J: TRBJ1-3; D: TRBD1; CDR3: CASSVRGTGVKGTIYF; DNA: TGTGCCAGCAGTGTCCGCGGGACAGGGGTGAAGGGGACCATATATTTT
V: TRBV4-3; size: few; J: TRBJ2-3; D: -; CDR3: CASSQDPGDTQYF; DNA: TGCGCCAGCAGCCAAGACCCGGGGGATACGCAGTATTTT
V: TRBV10-3; size: few; J: TRBJ1-1; D: TRBD1; CDR3: CAISVGSGTGGEAFF; DNA: TGTGCCATCAGTGTAGGCTCCGGGACAGGGGGCGAAGCTTTCTTT
V: TRBV5-6; size: few; J: TRBJ2-5; D: -; CDR3: CASSSLGGAQETQYF; DNA: TGTGCCAGCAGCTCTCTGGGCGGGGCTCAAGAGACCCAGTACTTC
V: TRBV9; size: -; J: TRBJ2-2; D: -; CDR3: CASSVARTNTGELFF; DNA: TGTGCCAGCAGCGTAGCCAGGACGAACACCGGGGAGCTGTTTTTT
V: TRBV29-1; size: -; J: TRBJ1-1; D: -; CDR3: CSVERGGPTEAFF; DNA: TGCAGCGTTGAGCGGGGTGGGCCCACTGAAGCTTTCTTT
V: TRBV29-1; size: few; J: TRBJ1-2; D: -; CDR3: CSVGEGTTFYGYTF; DNA: TGCAGCGTTGGGGAGGGGACTACTTTCTATGGCTACACCTTC
V: TRBV7-2; size: -; J: TRBJ2-4; D: TRBD1; CDR3: CASSLGQNLKNIQYF; DNA: TGTGCCAGCAGCCTGGGACAGAACCTCAAAAACATTCAGTACTTC
V: TRBV28; size: -; J: TRBJ2-5; D: -; CDR3: CASSAIGAGAETQYF; DNA: TGTGCCAGCAGTGCAATCGGGGCGGGGGCCGAGACCCAGTACTTC
V: TRBV28; size: -; J: TRBJ2-3; D: TRBD1; CDR3: CASSLSRGDTQYF; DNA: TGTGCCAGCAGTTTATCCAGGGGGGATACGCAGTATTTT